Below, one T cell receptor beta chain is given with its context. Antigen unknown. This entry is derived from a study of cytomegalovirus exposure and HLA in healthy donors. Study-wide results and caveats: Reports state that TCR beta sequences accurately predicted most subjects' HLA-A and HLA-B alleles. Within an earlier analysis, most TCR beta V segments proved productive either about 87% or about 30% of the time. There were some public TCRs occurring in many donors, but most TCR sequences were rare.

The primer mix had 60 Vbeta and 13 Jbeta primers. Method: immunoSEQ multiplex PCR; TCRdb's copy keeps in-frame clones and lacks some. The repertoire includes roughly 100,000 clones, around four fifths of them detected once, and about 2% sits in the top ten. This CDR3 spans 14 amino acids. From germline, CDR1 is LNHDA and CDR2 SQIVND (reference sequence). V was pared by 6 bases and J by 7 bases, with 16 bases between. The TCR originated in a middle-aged man in good health and CMV-seronegative. The rearrangement uses TRBV19 and TRBJ1-5; weak D call: TRBD1 (5 bases). The sequenced material came from PBMCs. This CDR3 is CASSGTLEEQPQHF. The CDR3 DNA is TGTGCCAGTAGCGGGACTCTCGAGGAGCAGCCCCAGCATTTT.